Presented here are 5 T cell receptor beta chains from one specimen sequenced in a study of OX40 agonist ivuxolimab in advanced cancers. The data were produced by immunoSEQ multiplex PCR, yet TCRdb's version contains in-frame clones alone and is incomplete. Of 80,000 to 95,000 clones in the sample, roughly 85% were seen once. Sequenced here: CD4+ or CD8+ T cells sorted from blood, sampled in a trial of the OX40 agonist ivuxolimab. These receptors came from an adult with an advanced solid tumor such as melanoma, head and neck, liver or kidney cancer.

The chain employs TRBV11-1 and TRBJ2-1; TRBD2 might be the D (6 bases). The CDR3 is 13 residues long. Trimming took 3 bases from V and 7 from J, leaving 10 bases between them. Germline V gives CDR1 SGHAT, CDR2 FQDESV (reference sequence). The CDR3: CASSFGGWNEQFF. The CDR3, as DNA: TGTGCCAGCAGCTTCGGAGGGTGGAATGAGCAGTTCTTC.

The chain couples TRBV5-1 to TRBJ2-1; 8 bases are a match to TRBD1. Germline CDR1 and CDR2: SGHRS and YFSETQ. V was clipped by 4 bases and J by 5 bases; unmatched bases: 8. The CDR3 totals 15 residues. As DNA, the CDR3 is TGCGCCAGCAGCCAGACAGGGGAGTTTCACAATGAGCAGTTCTTC. Amino acids: CASSQTGEFHNEQFF.

Here the CDR3 reads CASLRGNNQPQHF. The DNA for the CDR3 is TGTGCCAGCCTACGGGGAAACAATCAGCCCCAGCATTTT. V usage is TRBV6-1 and J usage is TRBJ1-5; no definite D call. CDR1 is MNHNS and CDR2 is SASEGT in the germline V gene. The CDR3 totals 13 residues. The V and J ends lost 8 bases and 3 bases respectively, with 11 bases between them.

The chain carries TRBV6-1 and TRBJ1-3; D uncertain. The CDR3 has 13 amino acids. Germline CDR1 reads MNHNS; CDR2 reads SASEGT. Trimming cost V 8 bases and J 3 bases, with 11 bases left between them. The CDR3 loop is CASPRTDGNTIYF. The CDR3 coding sequence is TGTGCCAGCCCTCGGACGGATGGAAACACCATATATTTT.

This clone was seen once. The chain couples TRBV5-4 to TRBJ2-1, with D possibly TRBD2 on 5 matching bases. V lost 3 bases and J 0 bases, leaving 13 bases between the germline ends. CDR1 and CDR2 (germline): SGHNT, YYREEE (reference sequence). The CDR3 loop spans 16 amino acids. This CDR3 reads CASSWGRGSSYNEQFF. The CDR3 DNA sequence: TGTGCCAGCAGCTGGGGTCGGGGTAGCTCCTACAATGAGCAGTTCTTC.